This T cell receptor beta chain was observed in a study of spatial heterogeneity in lung cancer. For the study at large: After resection, follow-up PBMC samples were sequenced when available, at a median of roughly 24 months later.

Each CDR3 protein is one row after TCRdb ran MiXCR on the 5' RACE reads. The repertoire holds roughly 72,000 distinct CDR3 sequences, with around 8.9% as singletons. The time point denotes: blood at routine non-recurrence follow-up after resection. V was clipped by 6 bases and J by 2 bases; unmatched bases: 4. Germline-derived CDR1 and CDR2 are SQVTM and ANQGSEA. This CDR3 is built from 14 residues. This sequence originates from a female donor with early-stage non-small cell lung cancer. This specimen consisted of PBMCs, obtained at follow-up. V and J are TRBV29-1 and TRBJ2-1; TRBD2 aligns across 10 bases. CDR3 bases: TGCAGCGTCGCACTAGCGGGACCCTACAATGAGCAGTTCTTC. Its translation is CSVALAGPYNEQFF.